The entry below gives a single TCR beta chain sequence along with its context. Antigen specificity is unknown. TCRdb's table, derived via immunoSEQ multiplex PCR, lists solely in-frame clones and lacks some. Altogether 95,000 to 100,000 clones are present, roughly 90% being singletons, with the ten largest covering 16%. CDR3 length: 20 amino acids. Trimming cost V 6 bases and J 0 bases; bases outside gene matches: 18. Germline CDR1 LGHNT, CDR2 FRNRAP. This sample is drawn from a study of T cell responses to AZD1222 COVID-19 vaccine. Study-wide results and caveats: There were mostly white British donors and more females than males, and clonal diversity was possibly underestimated.

The genes are TRBV12-5 and TRBJ1-1; 11 bases map to TRBD1. The TCR was taken from an adult in good health. Sequenced material: peripheral blood, taken on day 0 of AZD1222 vaccination. The CDR3 sequence is CASGPPRTGGWTGMNTEAFF. In DNA, the CDR3 is TGTGCTAGTGGCCCTCCCAGGACAGGGGGCTGGACTGGAATGAACACTGAAGCTTTCTTT.